This passage covers 3 T cell receptor beta chains from one sample sequenced in a study of blood T cell repertoires in COVID-19 (dated by TCRdb to about 2020). Library prep was done by the immunoSEQ multiplex PCR assay. Drawn from immuneACCESS, this table holds only the in-frame rearrangements with V and J called that TCRdb kept. Clones are partly lost; checked studies trace under half to an unresolved V gene and leave the rest unexplained. In all, the sample holds fewer than 400,000 clones, and approximately 82% of those were seen once. The top ten constitute almost 3% of the sample. Sequencing was done on a sample of peripheral blood. Receptor source: a man aged 25 to 40 with active or convalescent COVID-19.

V gene TRBV2 combines with J gene TRBJ1-6; D is uncertain. CDR1 is SNHLY and CDR2 is FYNNEI in the germline V gene. V was clipped by 2 bases and J by 9 bases, with 5 bases between them. The CDR3 has 12 residues. The CDR3 DNA reads TGTGCCAGCAGTGAATTTAGTTCACCCCTCCACTTT. It is translated as CASSEFSSPLHF.

This clone appeared a single time. The chain has TRBV9 and TRBJ1-6; 8 bases align to TRBD1. The CDR3 sequence is 16 residues long. The V and J ends lost 4 bases and 8 bases, in that order; junction bases with no gene match: 11. The germline CDR1 and CDR2 sequences are SGDLS and YYNGEE. The CDR3 DNA follows: TGTGCCAGCAGCCTACGGGACAGGCCAGGCTATTCACCCCTCCACTTT. This codes for CASSLRDRPGYSPLHF. The variable domain in full, with the rest retrieved from reference TRBV9 and TRBJ1-6, is DSGVTQTPKHLITATGQRVTLRCSPRSGDLSVYWYQQSLDQGLQFLIQYYNGEERAKGNILERFSAQQFPDLHSELNLSSLELGDSALYFCASSLRDRPGYSPLHFGNGTRLTVT.

V gene TRBV29-1 combines with J gene TRBJ2-5; unclear D gene. V shed 4 bases and J shed 5 bases, with 8 bases lying between them. The CDR3 loop spans 11 amino acids. CDR1 is SQVTM, CDR2 ANQGSEA, per germline. As DNA, the CDR3 is TGCAGCGTTGGTCAGCGTGAGACCCAGTACTTC. As protein: CSVGQRETQYF.